Each of the 25 T cell receptor beta chains below was sequenced from the same sample in a study of cytotoxic CD8 clonotypes in ibrutinib-treated CLL. The protocol was immunoSEQ multiplex PCR, while the TCRdb copy is restricted to in-frame clones and leaves out a portion. The table lists more than 300,000 clones, around four fifths of them singletons, with under 8.5% in the top ten. Material: PBMCs, obtained before ibrutinib treatment. The origin of the receptors is a human donor with chronic lymphocytic leukemia.

V usage is TRBV2 and J usage is TRBJ2-4; perhaps TRBD1 as D (6 bases). This CDR3 has 18 amino acids. The V and J ends lost 4 bases and 0 bases respectively, with 19 bases between them. Germline lookup yields CDR1 SNHLY and CDR2 FYNNEI. The CDR3 region is CASSVDSPVSLAKNIQYF. As DNA, the CDR3 is TGTGCCAGCAGTGTGGACAGCCCCGTCTCCCTAGCCAAAAACATTCAGTACTTC.

The V and J genes are TRBV15 and TRBJ2-3; D uncertain. The V end was cut by 3 bases, the J end by 9 bases, with 13 bases between. The CDR3 runs to 13 residues. CDR1 and CDR2 from the germline V gene are LNHNV and YYDKDF (reference sequence). The CDR3 spells CATSRDSDLTQYF. The CDR3 DNA follows: TGTGCCACCAGCAGGGATTCGGACCTAACGCAGTATTTT.

The chain links TRBV7-6 to TRBJ2-3, with 10 bases that match TRBD2. Trimming removed 5 bases from V and 5 bases from J; junction bases left unmatched: 4. This CDR3 is 14 amino acids long. CDR1 and CDR2 from the germline V gene are SGHVS and FNYEAQ. CDR3 amino acids: CASSLSGRLDTQYF. CDR3 DNA: TGTGCCAGCAGCCTTAGCGGGAGGTTAGATACGCAGTATTTT. Together with reference TRBV7-6 and TRBJ2-3, the CDR3 gives the full variable domain: GAGVSQSPRYKVTKRGQDVALRCDPISGHVSLYWYRQALGQGPEFLTYFNYEAQQDKSGLPNDRFSAERPEGSISTLTIQRTEQRDSAMYRCASSLSGRLDTQYFGPGTRLTVL.

The chain links TRBV28 to TRBJ2-1; tentative D call: TRBD2 (6 bases). This CDR3 spans 14 amino acids. Trimming pared 2 bases from V and 5 bases from J, leaving 10 bases between. Germline V gene sequence: CDR1 MDHEN, CDR2 SYDVKM. CDR3 DNA sequence: TGTGCCAGCAGTTTAAGGCGGGGTAACAATGAGCAGTTCTTC. Its protein product is CASSLRRGNNEQFF. The full variable domain, with the rest looked up from reference TRBV28 and TRBJ2-1, is DVKVTQSSRYLVKRTGEKVFLECVQDMDHENMFWYRQDPGLGLRLIYFSYDVKMKEKGDIPEGYSVSREKKERFSLILESASTNQTSMYLCASSLRRGNNEQFFGPGTRLTVL.

This chain uses TRBV4-3 with TRBJ2-3, with TRBD2 matching over 13 bases. Germline V gives CDR1 LGHNA, CDR2 YSLEER. The length of the CDR3 is 17 residues. The junction had 3 bases not matched to a gene; V was cut back by 0 bases and J by 3 bases. CDR3 in amino acids: CASSQERTSGRTDTQYF. The CDR3 DNA is TGCGCCAGCAGCCAAGAGAGGACTAGCGGGAGAACAGATACGCAGTATTTT.

The chain links TRBV7-2 to TRBJ2-5; 12 bases align to TRBD1. With V trimmed by 4 bases and J by 4 bases, 7 bases remained unmatched. The length of the CDR3 is 16 residues. Germline-derived CDR1 and CDR2 are SGHTA and FQGNSA. CDR3 in DNA: TGTGCCAGCAGCTCGCCCCGGGACAGGGGGCGAGAGACCCAGTACTTC. Protein: CASSSPRDRGRETQYF.

This chain connects TRBV9 to TRBJ1-3; D remains unclear. The ends were cut back, 3 bases at V and 4 bases at J, with 17 bases in the middle. This CDR3 spans 16 amino acids. Germline CDR1 and CDR2: SGDLS and YYNGEE. The CDR3, as DNA: TGTGCCAGCAGCGCCCTTGGAGGTATTTCAGGAAACACCATATATTTT. Its protein is CASSALGGISGNTIYF.

The gene calls are TRBV11-3 and TRBJ1-1; D is unclear. This CDR3 comprises 14 residues. The germline V and J ends were trimmed by 0 bases and 6 bases, with 11 bases remaining between them. Germline values: CDR1 SGHNT, CDR2 YENEEA. CDR3: CASSLEPNGAEAFF. CDR3 DNA: TGTGCCAGCAGCTTAGAACCCAATGGCGCTGAAGCTTTCTTT.

The chain combines TRBV10-1 with TRBJ2-3, with TRBD2 identical over 8 bases. Germline loops: CDR1 WNHNN, CDR2 SYGVQD (reference sequence). J gave up 4 bases and V 3 bases, and 15 bases lay outside the gene matches. The CDR3 consists of 18 residues. The CDR3 loop is CASSDPTSGTQEPDTQYF. For the CDR3, the DNA is TGCGCCAGCAGTGACCCCACTAGCGGAACCCAAGAACCAGATACGCAGTATTTT.

The rearrangement joins TRBV27 to TRBJ2-3; D is unresolved. Trimming stripped 5 bases from V and 4 bases from J, with 7 bases between. The CDR3 is 12 amino acids. The germline V gene encodes CDR1 MNHEY and CDR2 SMNVEV (reference sequence). In nucleotides, the CDR3 is TGTGCCAGCAGTCATAGGGCAGATACGCAGTATTTT. It codes for CASSHRADTQYF.

V usage is TRBV5-1 and J usage is TRBJ2-1, with 8 bases fitting TRBD2. With V trimmed by 5 bases and J by 0 bases, 7 bases remained unmatched. The V gene's germline CDR1 is SGHRS and CDR2 YFSETQ. This CDR3 is 16 amino acids long. The DNA of the CDR3 is TGCGCCAGCAGTCGTACTAGCGGAAACTCCTACAATGAGCAGTTCTTC. This sequence encodes CASSRTSGNSYNEQFF.

The chain links TRBV29-1 to TRBJ2-2; the D gene is possibly TRBD2 (5 bases). The CDR3 runs 14 residues. Germline assignment: CDR1 SQVTM and CDR2 ANQGSEA. The V and J ends lost 7 bases and 4 bases respectively, with 16 bases between them. This CDR3 is CSADYGRVTGELFF. CDR3 in DNA: TGCAGCGCCGACTACGGGCGTGTCACCGGGGAGCTGTTTTTT.

This clone turned up a few times. The chain combines TRBV27 with TRBJ2-1, with TRBD1 as a possible D gene (5 bases). The germline V gene has CDR1 MNHEY and CDR2 SMNVEV (reference sequence). The CDR3 is 15 amino acids. Between the trimmed V and J ends, which lost 3 bases and 6 bases, there was a span of 15 bases. The CDR3 bases are TGTGCCAGCAGTTTGGGCTGGGGCAGGGTCAATGAGCAGTTCTTC. Translated, it gives CASSLGWGRVNEQFF.

V usage is TRBV19 and J usage is TRBJ2-5, with D tentatively TRBD1 (5 bases). The length of the CDR3 is 13 residues. With 5 bases removed from V and 5 bases from J, the gap between germline ends came to 12 bases. Germline values: CDR1 LNHDA, CDR2 SQIVND (reference sequence). The CDR3 sequence: CASSRRVWETQYF. CDR3 nucleotides: TGTGCCAGTAGTCGCAGGGTGTGGGAGACCCAGTACTTC.

This chain connects TRBV7-8 to TRBJ1-1, with TRBD1 identical over 7 bases. The J segment lost 1 base and the V segment lost 8 bases, leaving 7 bases of the junction unmatched. The CDR3 consists of 14 residues. Germline values: CDR1 SGHVS, CDR2 FQNEAQ. In DNA form, the CDR3 reads TGTGCCAGCGGCGACAGGGCCCCGAACACTGAAGCTTTCTTT. This sequence encodes CASGDRAPNTEAFF.

CDR3 sequence: CASSLTSADRLKETQYF. The CDR3, as DNA: TGTGCCAGCAGCTTAACGTCAGCGGACAGGCTGAAAGAGACCCAGTACTTC. The chain recombines TRBV7-6 with TRBJ2-5; 7 bases match TRBD1. J lost 3 bases, V lost 2 bases, and 12 bases had no gene match. The germline gives CDR1 SGHVS, CDR2 FNYEAQ. The CDR3 sequence is 17 residues long.

This rearrangement joins TRBV30 to TRBJ1-1; D unresolved. The CDR3 is 13 amino acids. Per the germline V gene, CDR1 is GTSNPN and CDR2 is SVGIG (reference sequence). V lost 2 bases and J 0 bases, leaving 7 bases between the germline ends. The CDR3 DNA reads TGTGCCTGGAGTCGCAGATTGAACACTGAAGCTTTCTTT. Amino acid sequence: CAWSRRLNTEAFF.

The genes are TRBV10-1 and TRBJ2-2, with D possibly matching TRBD2 (5 bases). Germline V gene lookup returns CDR1 WNHNN and CDR2 SYGVQD (reference sequence). V was cut by 4 bases and J by 1 base, with 13 bases left in between. CDR3 length: 16 amino acids. CDR3 sequence reads: CASSVTKAENTGELFF. CDR3 sequence (DNA): TGCGCCAGCAGTGTGACTAAAGCGGAGAACACCGGGGAGCTGTTTTTT.

The chain is built from TRBV21-1 and TRBJ2-7; the table gives TRBD1 as D, unverified against the DNA. TRBV21-1 is an annotated pseudogene. This CDR3 spans 14 amino acids. The CDR3 region is CASSARDSLYEQYF. DNA for the CDR3: TGTGCCAGCAGCGCCCGGGACAGTCTCTACGAGCAGTACTTC.

The rearrangement joins TRBV10-3 to TRBJ1-1; no clear D gene. This CDR3 comprises 13 residues. Germline assignment: CDR1 ENHRY and CDR2 SYGVKD. The ends were cut back, 6 bases at V and 5 bases at J, with 13 bases in the middle. The CDR3 bases are TGTGCCATCAGCGCCCAGGAGGGAACTGAAGCTTTCTTT. Protein product: CAISAQEGTEAFF.

The genes are TRBV4-2 and TRBJ2-7; TRBD2 aligns across 7 bases. The CDR3 is 16 amino acids. V was pared by 3 bases and J by 3 bases, with 11 bases of the junction left unmatched. The germline V gene encodes CDR1 LGHNA and CDR2 YNFKEQ. The CDR3 region is CASSQDLAVRFYEQYF. The CDR3 nucleotides are TGTGCCAGCAGCCAGGACCTAGCGGTTAGGTTCTACGAGCAGTACTTC.

The CDR3 loop reads CASSSTSGTGELFF. CDR3 DNA: TGTGCCAGCAGCTCTACGAGCGGTACCGGGGAGCTGTTTTTT. The genes are TRBV7-6 and TRBJ2-2; tentatively, D is TRBD2 (5 bases). Trimming removed 4 bases from V and 5 bases from J, with 11 bases in between. Germline CDR1 SGHVS, CDR2 FNYEAQ. The CDR3 length is 14 residues.

The DNA of the CDR3 is TGCGCCAGCAGCCAAGATCCCAGGATTTATGGCTACACCTTC. Protein product: CASSQDPRIYGYTF. The chain recombines TRBV4-3 with TRBJ1-2; the D is unclear. V shed 0 bases and J shed 5 bases, with 10 bases lying between them. The CDR3 totals 14 residues. Looked up from germline, CDR1 is LGHNA and CDR2 is YSLEER.

The J gene is TRBJ2-3, the V gene TRBV6-5, with TRBD1 as a possible D gene (6 bases). Trimming stripped 4 bases from V and 2 bases from J, with 16 bases between. The CDR3 extends over 16 amino acids. Germline loops: CDR1 MNHEY, CDR2 SVGAGI. The CDR3 DNA follows: TGTGCCAGCAGTTCGTCAGGGGTCCATTTCACAGATACGCAGTATTTT. This gives the protein CASSSSGVHFTDTQYF.

The chain combines TRBV19 with TRBJ2-3; 11 bases agree with TRBD2. This CDR3 has 16 amino acids. The germline CDR1 and CDR2 sequences are LNHDA and SQIVND (reference sequence). With V trimmed by 0 bases and J by 4 bases, 3 bases remained unmatched. CDR3: CASSIDPLAGADTQYF. DNA of the CDR3: TGTGCCAGTAGTATAGATCCACTAGCGGGGGCAGATACGCAGTATTTT.